Listed below are T cell receptor beta chains from one sample, sequenced in a study of blood T cells in healthy people across ages. MiXCR, applied by TCRdb to the 5' RACE reads, yields one record per CDR3 protein. The sample records hundreds of thousands of distinct CDR3 sequences, roughly 50% being singletons. Specimen: blood. The receptors derive from an older man in good health. Each CDR3 is given with its conserved first and last residue. The D gene is left open where the match is weak. A clone size is listed for some rows: how often the clone was seen (once, few, many), or a class if it is expanded.

v_call	j_call	d_call	clone_size	cdr3_nt	cdr3_aa
TRBV5-6	TRBJ1-2	TRBD1	few	TGTGCCAGCAGCCCGGAACAGGGGGCGGGATATGGCTACACCTTC	CASSPEQGAGYGYTF
TRBV9	TRBJ1-2	NA	few	TGTGCCAGCAGCTCACAGGGAGACGGCTACACCTTC	CASSSQGDGYTF
TRBV7-9	TRBJ2-7	TRBD2	NA	TGTGCCAGCAGCTTAACTAGCGGGGACCATGCCTACGAGCAGTACTTC	CASSLTSGDHAYEQYF
TRBV11-2	TRBJ2-7	TRBD1	NA	TGTGCCAGCAGCCTTCCCCGACAGGGGTTCGAGTCCTACGAGCAGTACTTC	CASSLPRQGFESYEQYF
TRBV20-1	TRBJ2-1	TRBD2	few	TGCAGTGCTGATAGCGGGAGGGCCCTCAATGAGCAGTTCTTC	CSADSGRALNEQFF
TRBV5-1	TRBJ2-1	NA	few	TGCGCCAGCAAACAAGGGCTTACCTACAATGAGCAGTTCTTC	CASKQGLTYNEQFF
TRBV9	TRBJ2-7	NA	NA	TGTGCCAGCAGCGCCGACGGGGCCTACGAGCAGTACTTC	CASSADGAYEQYF
TRBV9	TRBJ1-2	NA	NA	TGTGCCAGCAGCGTAGCCACCAGCACAGTGTGGGGCTACACCTTC	CASSVATSTVWGYTF
TRBV6-2/TRBV6-3	TRBJ1-2	NA	few	TGTGCCAGCAGTTACCTACTGACACAGAGCACTAACTATGGCTACACCTTC	CASSYLLTQSTNYGYTF
TRBV12-3/TRBV12-4	TRBJ2-7	TRBD2	NA	TGTGCCAGCAGTTTAGCGCTAGGACTAGCGGTGCAGTACTTC	CASSLALGLAVQYF
TRBV6-5	TRBJ1-1	NA	NA	TGTGCCAGCAGCGGGCCCTTGAACACTGAAGCTTTCTTT	CASSGPLNTEAFF
TRBV3-1	TRBJ2-1	NA	NA	TGTGCCAGCAGCCAGGGCGGGACCCCCTACAATGAGCAGTTCTTC	CASSQGGTPYNEQFF
TRBV20-1	TRBJ2-7	TRBD1	many	TGCAGTGCTCATCCCCCTTCCGGGACAGGGATCCCCTACGAGCAGTACTTC	CSAHPPSGTGIPYEQYF
TRBV29-1	TRBJ2-6	NA	few	TGCAGCGTTGAGGGTAATCCGAGCTCTGGGGCCAACGTCCTGACTTTC	CSVEGNPSSGANVLTF
TRBV28	TRBJ2-7	TRBD1	NA	TGTGCCAGCACCAACCGGGACAGGATGTACAATGAGCAGTACTTC	CASTNRDRMYNEQYF